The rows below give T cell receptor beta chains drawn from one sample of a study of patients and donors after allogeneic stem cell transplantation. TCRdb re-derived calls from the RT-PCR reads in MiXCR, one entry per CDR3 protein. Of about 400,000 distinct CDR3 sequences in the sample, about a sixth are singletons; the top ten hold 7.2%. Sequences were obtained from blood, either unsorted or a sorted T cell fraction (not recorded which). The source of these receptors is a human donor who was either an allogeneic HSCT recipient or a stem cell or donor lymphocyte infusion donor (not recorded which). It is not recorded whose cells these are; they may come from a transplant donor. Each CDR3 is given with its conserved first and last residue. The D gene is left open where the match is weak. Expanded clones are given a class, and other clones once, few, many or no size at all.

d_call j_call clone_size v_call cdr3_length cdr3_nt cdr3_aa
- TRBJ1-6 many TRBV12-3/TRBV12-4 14 TGTGCCAGCAGTTTACGGGGGGGCTCTTCGCACCTCCACTTT CASSLRGGSSHLHF
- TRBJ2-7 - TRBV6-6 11 TGTGCCAGCAGACGTGCCTACGAGCAGTACTTC CASRRAYEQYF
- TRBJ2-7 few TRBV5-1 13 TGCGCCAGCAGCTTGACAGGGAAGCACGAGCAGTACTTC CASSLTGKHEQYF
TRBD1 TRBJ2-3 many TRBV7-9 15 TGTGCCAGCAGCTTGGGACAGTCTGGCACAGATACGCAGTATTTT CASSLGQSGTDTQYF
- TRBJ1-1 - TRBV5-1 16 TGCGCCAGCAGCTTGGATCCCAGGTGGCTGAACACTGAAGCTTTCTTT CASSLDPRWLNTEAFF
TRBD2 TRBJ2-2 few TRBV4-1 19 TGCGCCAGCAGCCCCGGCGGCGGGAGCTGGAATCCTAACACCGGGGAGCTGTTTTTT CASSPGGGSWNPNTGELFF
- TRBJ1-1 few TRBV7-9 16 TGTGCCAGCAGCTTGGCCCCCGGGGACGGCTCCACTGAAGCTTTCTTT CASSLAPGDGSTEAFF
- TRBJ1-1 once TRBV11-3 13 TGTGCCAGCAGCCTGGGGGGGAACACTGGAGCTTTCTTT CASSLGGNTGAFF
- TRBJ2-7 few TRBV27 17 TGTGCCAGCAGTCCCCCCCTTGGGACGGGGAGCTCCTACGAGCAGTACTTC CASSPPLGTGSSYEQYF
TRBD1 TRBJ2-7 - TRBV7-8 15 TGTGCCAGCAGCTCGGACAGGAGCCCCTTCTACGAGCAGTACTTC CASSSDRSPFYEQYF
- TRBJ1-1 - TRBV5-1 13 TGCGCCAGCAGCGCCCCTTGGAACACTGAAGCTTTCTTT CASSAPWNTEAFF